This T cell receptor (beta chain) was profiled in a study of cytomegalovirus exposure and HLA in healthy donors. Trimming cost V 5 bases and J 9 bases; bases outside gene matches: 5. CDR1 is SEHNR, CDR2 FQNEAQ, per germline (reference sequence). The CDR3 is made up of 12 amino acids. This clone was picked up a small number of times. PCR used 60 Vbeta primers and 13 Jbeta primers. This table comes from immunoSEQ multiplex PCR, and its TCRdb copy is limited to in-frame clones, with some not included. The table includes 170,000 or so clones, 75% to 90% detected once. J is TRBJ2-3 and V is TRBV7-9, with TRBD1 matching 7 bases. The TCR was taken from a woman aged 18-29 years in good health and CMV-seronegative. The sample was PBMCs. CDR3 residues: CASSPQGETQYF. CDR3 DNA sequence: TGTGCCAGCAGCCCCCAGGGGGAAACGCAGTATTTT.